This T cell receptor (beta chain) was captured in a study of Ad26.COV2.S vaccination and SARS-CoV-2 variants. TCRdb's table, derived via immunoSEQ multiplex PCR, lists solely in-frame clones and lacks some. This table has almost 400,000 clones, approximately 90% appearing once. Trimming took 0 bases from V and 0 from J, leaving 7 bases between them. The germline V gene encodes CDR1 LGHNA and CDR2 YNFKEQ. The CDR3 contains 15 residues. Sample treatment: 19 received Ad26.COV2.S at low or high dose, single or two shots; roughly 5 received placebo; per-sample allocation not given. Sampling occurred on day 63 after the first vaccine or placebo injection.

The chain uses TRBV4-2 and TRBJ2-3; D not certain. The sequencing here drew on peripheral blood, taken in a trial of Ad26.COV2.S vaccine versus placebo. The sequence was obtained from a person between 18 and 60 years old who received the Ad26.COV2.S COVID-19 vaccine or a placebo. CDR3 in DNA: TGTGCCAGCAGCCAAGATGACCCTAGCACAGATACGCAGTATTTT. Its protein product is CASSQDDPSTDTQYF.